These 25 T cell receptor beta chains came from one sample sequenced in a study of T cell repertoires in cytomegalovirus infection. TCRdb recomputed calls from the reads with MiXCR, one row per CDR3 protein. The repertoire holds approximately 630,000 distinct CDR3 sequences, with 24% as singletons. Sequenced: CD8+ T cells from PBMCs. The source of these receptors is a human donor in good health (CMV status not recorded). Some clones in this sample may be carry-over from other donors' samples.

The rearrangement links TRBV5-5 to TRBJ2-5; tentative D call: TRBD1 (5 bases). Germline lookup yields CDR1 SGHKS and CDR2 YYEKEE (reference sequence). CDR3 length: 15 residues. V lost 0 bases to trimming and J lost 5 bases, with 14 bases between them. The CDR3, as DNA: TGTGCCAGCAGCTTGGGACAGATGGACGGGGAGACCCAGTACTTC. Protein: CASSLGQMDGETQYF.

The chain couples TRBV20-1 to TRBJ2-5; 9 bases fit TRBD2. CDR3 length equals 16 residues. In germline, CDR1 is DFQATT, CDR2 SNEGSKA (reference sequence). Trimming cost V 0 bases and J 4 bases; bases outside gene matches: 9. The CDR3, as DNA: TGCAGTGCTAGAGATTCTAGCGGGGTCGGGGGAGAGACCCAGTACTTC. It yields the protein CSARDSSGVGGETQYF.

Details on this clonotype: With a much larger clone just one base away, this may be a read error. The chain is built from TRBV20-1 and TRBJ2-1; D is ambiguous. CDR1 is DFQATT and CDR2 is SNEGSKA in the germline V gene (reference sequence). The CDR3 contains 14 residues. The V and J ends lost 0 bases and 6 bases respectively, with 12 bases between them. CDR3: CSARDRFMGNEQFF. Written as DNA, the CDR3 is TGCAGTGCTAGAGATCGGTTTATGGGCAATGAGCAGTTCTTC.

This clonotype was detected only once. The V and J genes are TRBV20-1 and TRBJ2-3; D may be TRBD2 (5 bases). CDR1 is DFQATT, CDR2 SNEGSKA, per germline (reference sequence). CDR3 size: 13 residues. V shed 0 bases and J shed 3 bases, with 7 bases lying between them. The CDR3, as DNA: TGCAGTGCTAGAGATACGGGGACAGATACGCAGTATTTT. Translation: CSARDTGTDTQYF.

The chain carries TRBV4-1 and TRBJ2-1, with D possibly being TRBD2 (7 bases). CDR1 is MGHRA, CDR2 YSYEKL, per germline. This CDR3 has 16 residues. The ends were cut back, 1 base at V and 6 bases at J, with 16 bases in the middle. The CDR3, as DNA: TGCGCCAGCAGCCAAGTATGGGGGGGCCTCTCCAATGAGCAGTTCTTC. Its translation is CASSQVWGGLSNEQFF.

The rearrangement links TRBV28 to TRBJ2-7; D is undetermined. The CDR3 contains 15 residues. V was cut by 4 bases and J by 3 bases, with 16 bases left in between. CDR1 is MDHEN, CDR2 SYDVKM, per germline. This CDR3 is CASSSRNRRNYEQYV. CDR3 nucleotide sequence: TGTGCCAGCAGTTCCCGGAACAGACGGAACTACGAGCAGTACGTC.

To note about this clonotype: This may be a read error: a much more frequent sequence differs by one nucleotide. This sequence joins TRBV7-6 and TRBJ2-1; 7 bases are shared with TRBD2. This CDR3 region has 14 residues. Germline V gene data show CDR1 as SGHVS and CDR2 as FNYEAQ. The CDR3 bases are TGTGTCATTCAAGCGGGAAGCTCCTACAATGAGCAGTTCTTC. This encodes CVIQAGSSYNEQFF.

This clonotype has ten or more counts. The CDR3 sequence is CASSYTDSDTQYF. CDR3 DNA sequence: TGTGCCAGCAGTTATACAGATAGTGATACGCAGTATTTT. The chain couples TRBV6-2 or TRBV6-3 to TRBJ2-3; D not resolved. Germline V lookup: CDR1 MNHEY, CDR2 SVGEGT. V was clipped by 3 bases and J by 6 bases, with 10 bases between them. This CDR3 contains 13 residues.

There are a few counts of this clonotype. The chain links TRBV29-1 to TRBJ1-1; D remains unclear. The CDR3 covers 12 residues. V shed 7 bases and J shed 11 bases, with 20 bases lying between them. Germline V CDR1 and CDR2: SQVTM, ANQGSEA. CDR3 in DNA: TGCAGCGCCAGACCCCAGCCGGAGGAGGCTTTCTTT. Translated: CSARPQPEEAFF.

This chain joins TRBV6-5 and TRBJ2-2; D is uncertain. The V end lost 3 bases, the J end lost 7 bases, and 9 bases lay between the germline ends. CDR3 size: 13 residues. Germline V gene data show CDR1 as MNHEY and CDR2 as SVGAGI. In DNA form, the CDR3 reads TGTGCCAGCAGTTATAGGGTCTTCGGGGAGCTGTTTTTT. Its protein is CASSYRVFGELFF.

Many counts were recorded for this clonotype. The chain is built from TRBV7-9 and TRBJ1-4; TRBD1 matches 12 bases. J was trimmed by 1 base and V by 5 bases; bases with no gene match: 11. There are 19 residues in the CDR3. Germline lookup yields CDR1 SEHNR and CDR2 FQNEAQ (reference sequence). CDR3 DNA: TGTGCCAGCAGCACGACGACCCGGGACAGGGGGCAAACTAATGAAAAACTGTTTTTT. Its translation is CASSTTTRDRGQTNEKLFF.

J is TRBJ1-1 and V is TRBV29-1, with a tentative D call TRBD1 (6 bases). The CDR3 consists of 11 residues. V lost 2 bases, J lost 8 bases, and 9 bases lay in between. CDR1 and CDR2 from the germline V gene are SQVTM and ANQGSEA. The chain's CDR3 is CSVEQGREAFF. The CDR3 DNA is TGCAGCGTTGAACAGGGGAGAGAAGCTTTCTTT.

The V call is TRBV6-5, the J call TRBJ2-2; 8 bases match TRBD1. Germline V gene sequence: CDR1 MNHEY, CDR2 SVGAGI. V trimming: 8 bases; J trimming: 2 bases; junction bases outside the gene matches: 4. This CDR3 contains 14 residues. CDR3 nucleotides: TGTGCCAGCGATGGACAGGGCAACACCGGGGAGCTGTTTTTT. This gives the protein CASDGQGNTGELFF.

V is TRBV3-1 and J is TRBJ2-7, with D unclear. Germline V CDR1 and CDR2: LGHDT, YNNKEL (reference sequence). The CDR3 runs 14 residues. Trimming took 0 bases from V and 2 from J, leaving 8 bases between them. CDR3 residues: CASSQDHRAYEQYF. The CDR3 DNA is TGTGCCAGCAGCCAAGATCACAGAGCCTACGAGCAGTACTTC.

This clonotype has a handful of counts. The J gene is TRBJ2-1, the V gene TRBV14; the match to TRBD2 covers 8 bases. The V and J ends lost 7 bases and 2 bases, in that order; junction bases with no gene match: 7. Germline lookup yields CDR1 SGHDN and CDR2 FVKESK. The CDR3 has 15 amino acids. The CDR3 region has the DNA TGTGCCAGCAAATTAAGCGGGGGCCCCTACAATGAGCAGTTCTTC. Its protein is CASKLSGGPYNEQFF. The complete variable domain, with remaining parts taken from reference TRBV14 and TRBJ2-1, reads EAGVTQFPSHSVIEKGQTVTLRCDPISGHDNLYWYRRVMGKEIKFLLHFVKESKQDESGMPNNRFLAERTGGTYSTLKVQPAELEDSGVYFCASKLSGGPYNEQFFGPGTRLTVL.

The CDR3 DNA reads TGTGCCAGCAGTCCCTGGGTAGCGGGGGAGTACAATGAGCAGTTCTTC. Its translation: CASSPWVAGEYNEQFF. This sequence joins TRBV28 and TRBJ2-1; 9 bases fit TRBD2. The ends lost 5 bases at V and 4 bases at J; junction bases unmatched: 9. The germline V gene has CDR1 MDHEN and CDR2 SYDVKM. The CDR3 runs to 16 residues.

This clonotype was detected only a few times. The rearrangement uses TRBV6-5 and TRBJ2-1; no clear D. The CDR3 extends over 14 amino acids. CDR1 MNHEY and CDR2 SVGAGI come from the germline V gene. Trimming removed 8 bases from V and 0 bases from J, with 11 bases in between. CDR3: CASGRDSSYNEQFF. Here the CDR3 DNA reads TGTGCCAGCGGAAGGGATAGCTCCTACAATGAGCAGTTCTTC.

The chain combines TRBV5-1 with TRBJ2-2; D unresolved. This CDR3 has 12 residues. Trimming stripped 4 bases from V and 3 bases from J, with 4 bases between. Germline lookup yields CDR1 SGHRS and CDR2 YFSETQ. The CDR3 loop reads CASSVYTGELFF. The CDR3 DNA follows: TGCGCCAGCAGCGTTTACACCGGGGAGCTGTTTTTT.

The chain couples TRBV7-8 to TRBJ1-1; D is unclear. Germline values: CDR1 SGHVS, CDR2 FQNEAQ. Trimming left V 1 base short and J 4 bases short, with 25 bases between. The CDR3 spans 19 residues. The CDR3 is CASSLVSSSLNSRATEAFF. Written as DNA, the CDR3 is TGTGCCAGCAGCTTAGTTTCCTCGTCGCTAAACAGCCGGGCCACTGAAGCTTTCTTT.

On this clonotype: A much larger clone sits a single nucleotide away, making a read error possible. The rearrangement links TRBV28 to TRBJ2-6; D might be TRBD2 (6 bases). Germline CDR1 MDHEN, CDR2 SYDVKM. The CDR3 is 15 residues long. The CDR3 sequence is CATFPSSAGTNVLTF. The CDR3 DNA reads as TGTGCCACTTTCCCCTCTAGCGCTGGGACCAACGTCCTGACTTTC.

A few counts support this clonotype. This rearrangement joins TRBV7-9 to TRBJ2-5; the match to TRBD1 covers 8 bases. With V trimmed by 5 bases and J by 5 bases, 7 bases remained unmatched. This CDR3 is built from 14 residues. Germline CDR1 is SEHNR and CDR2 is FQNEAQ (reference sequence). The CDR3 DNA reads as TGTGCCAGCAGCACGACAGGGGTAGGGGAGACCCAGTACTTC. Its protein is CASSTTGVGETQYF.

Here the CDR3 reads CASSRTEDNSPLHF. DNA for the CDR3: TGCGCCAGCTCCCGGACAGAAGATAATTCACCCCTCCACTTT. The gene calls are TRBV23-1 and TRBJ1-6, with D perhaps matching TRBD1 (6 bases). Being an ORF, TRBV23-1 has a function that is uncertain. The CDR3 runs 14 residues. Trimming removed 8 bases at V and 5 bases at J, with 13 bases between.

This clonotype was recorded at least ten times. The chain uses TRBV28 and TRBJ2-7; D is possibly TRBD2 (5 bases). The V end lost 5 bases, the J end lost 0 bases, and 26 bases lay between the germline ends. Germline loops: CDR1 MDHEN, CDR2 SYDVKM. The CDR3 length is 19 residues. The CDR3 bases are TGTGCCAGCAGTCCCATTGCCCCTCCTGCGGACTCAAACTCCTACGAGCAGTACTTC. Amino acids: CASSPIAPPADSNSYEQYF. Together with reference TRBV28 and TRBJ2-7, the CDR3 gives the full variable domain: DVKVTQSSRYLVKRTGEKVFLECVQDMDHENMFWYRQDPGLGLRLIYFSYDVKMKEKGDIPEGYSVSREKKERFSLILESASTNQTSMYLCASSPIAPPADSNSYEQYFGPGTRLTVT.

This clonotype showed up many times. The chain is built from TRBV7-9 and TRBJ1-4, with D perhaps TRBD1 (5 bases). Per the germline V gene, CDR1 is SEHNR and CDR2 is FQNEAQ (reference sequence). V was trimmed by 3 bases and J by 10 bases, leaving 15 bases between them. The CDR3 has 14 residues. The CDR3 bases are TGTGCCAGCAGCTTGACAGTCACCCAGGGAAAACTGTTTTTT. Translation: CASSLTVTQGKLFF.

CDR3 coding DNA: TGCAGTGCTTCGATAGCGGGGGGTACGCGCACAGATACGCAGTATTTT. Residues: CSASIAGGTRTDTQYF. The gene calls are TRBV20-1 and TRBJ2-3; 10 bases line up with TRBD2. Germline CDR1 DFQATT, CDR2 SNEGSKA (reference sequence). J lost 1 base, V lost 5 bases, and 9 bases had no gene match. The CDR3 contains 16 residues.